What follows are 17 T cell receptor beta chains derived from one specimen sequenced in a study of prognosis after radiotherapy for stage I lung cancer. Amplification of TCR beta CDR3 from genomic DNA used two-round multiplex PCR. Amplification during the initial PCR round employed primers specific to each TRBV and TRBJ gene. TCRdb reprocessed the multiplex PCR reads via MiXCR and lists one record per CDR3 protein. The repertoire holds around 30,000 distinct CDR3 sequences, about a third seen once, with about 12% in the top ten. The sequencing here drew on PBMCs, taken before or after stereotactic body radiation therapy (not recorded which). These receptors were collected from a donor older than 45 with non-small cell lung cancer.

In its sample, this clonotype was seen many times. The V gene is TRBV30, the J gene TRBJ2-5; TRBD1 matches at 11 bases. Germline values: CDR1 GTSNPN, CDR2 SVGIG (reference sequence). This CDR3 has 13 amino acids. J was trimmed by 5 bases and V by 3 bases; bases with no gene match: 2. The CDR3 loop reads CAWRDRGPETQYF. CDR3 sequence (DNA): TGTGCCTGGAGGGACAGGGGGCCGGAGACCCAGTACTTC. Supplemented by reference TRBV30 and TRBJ2-5, the full variable domain reads SQTIHQWPATLVQPVGSPLSLECTVEGTSNPNLYWYRQAAGRGLQLLFYSVGIGQISSEVPQNLSASRPQDRQFILSSKKLLLSDSGFYLCAWRDRGPETQYFGPGTRLLVL.

A word on this clonotype: Since a far larger clone is one base different, this is likely a read error. The chain has TRBV6-9 and TRBJ1-5; D remains unclear. This CDR3 has 12 residues. Germline loops: CDR1 MNHGY, CDR2 SVAAGI. For the CDR3, the DNA is TGTGCCAGCAGTTACCCCAATCAGCGCCAGCATTTT. Translation gives CASSYPNQRQHF.

In this sample, this clonotype turned up many times. The chain is built from TRBV6-1 and TRBJ1-5; D might be TRBD1 (5 bases). CDR1 and CDR2 (germline): MNHNS, SASEGT. This CDR3 region has 14 residues. V was trimmed by 6 bases and J by 4 bases, leaving 13 bases between them. The CDR3: CASSPRDGNQPQHF. CDR3 DNA sequence: TGTGCCAGCAGCCCCCGGGACGGGAATCAGCCCCAGCATTTT.

The sample holds many counts of this clonotype. A read error may produce the germline difference seen at one junction end. The chain links TRBV6-1 to TRBJ1-1, with a possible D match to TRBD1 (5 bases). This CDR3 contains 15 residues. CDR1 and CDR2 from the germline V gene are MNHNS and SASEGT. The DNA for the CDR3 is TGTGCCGGCAGAACGGGGCCGGAATTAGGAACTGAAGCTTTCTTT. This sequence encodes CAGRTGPELGTEAFF.

The sample holds one count of this clonotype. A much larger clone lies one base from this, so it may be a read error. This rearrangement joins TRBV19 to TRBJ2-7, with a tentative D call TRBD2 (6 bases). CDR3 length: 14 amino acids. Germline assignment: CDR1 LNHDA and CDR2 SQIVND (reference sequence). The CDR3 is CANSSIRRESEQCF. DNA for the CDR3: TGTGCCAATAGCTCGATTAGGAGGGAAAGCGAGCAGTGCTTC. Full variable domain (remainder filled in from reference TRBV19 and TRBJ2-7): DGGITQSPKYLFRKEGQNVTLSCEQNLNHDAMYWYRQDPGQGLRLIYYSQIVNDFQKGDIAEGYSVSREKKESFPLTVTSAQKNPTAFYLCANSSIRRESEQCFGPGTRLTVT.

In regard to this clonotype: A much bigger clone sits one base away, suggesting this may be a read error. The rearrangement links TRBV5-4 to TRBJ2-7; TRBD2 matches at 8 bases. This CDR3 has 15 residues. The germline V gene has CDR1 SGHNT and CDR2 YYREEE (reference sequence). The CDR3: CASSRPGLGGYDQYF. CDR3 nucleotides: TGTGCCAGCAGCCGTCCGGGACTAGGAGGTTACGATCAGTACTTC.

This clonotype appeared once. The chain's CDR3 is CASSESGTGVQPQHF. CDR3 nucleotides: TGTGCCAGCAGTGAAAGTGGGACAGGGGTTCAGCCCCAGCATTTT. The rearrangement links TRBV6-1 to TRBJ1-5; 10 bases are shared with TRBD1. This CDR3 has 15 amino acids. The J segment lost 6 bases and the V segment lost 2 bases, leaving 4 bases of the junction unmatched. The germline CDR1 and CDR2 sequences are MNHNS and SASEGT.

In this sample, this clonotype turned up many times. The CDR3 ends on some other residue instead of the conserved phenylalanine or tryptophan, so this is likely a read error. The DNA is left out, because the CDR3 cannot be placed on it with certainty; the CDR3 is given as TCRdb lists it. The chain carries TRBV6-1 and TRBJ1-2. The CDR3 totals 10 residues, both ends included. Per the germline V gene, CDR1 is MNHNS and CDR2 is SASEGT. The CDR3 here is CASSERTARL.

As for this clonotype: A read error is the likely source, as a far larger clone sits one nucleotide away. The gene calls are TRBV6-6 and TRBJ2-5, with 14 bases lining up with TRBD2. The CDR3 consists of 19 residues. Per germline, CDR1 MNHNY and CDR2 SVGAGI (reference sequence). The CDR3 sequence is CASSYSGLAGEIGGDEQLF. CDR3 DNA: TGTGCCAGCAGTTACTCGGGACTAGCGGGAGAAATAGGAGGCGATGAGCAGTTATTC.

To note about this clonotype: Here the CDR3 omits its conserved ending phenylalanine or tryptophan, so a read error is the likely source. The V gene is TRBV12-3 or TRBV12-4, the J gene TRBJ2-1, with 10 bases that match TRBD1. The ends lost 8 bases at V and 10 bases at J; junction bases unmatched: 14. This CDR3 spans 15 amino acids. The CDR3 nucleotides are TGTGCCAGCGTAACACCGGGACAGGGGCTTTGGGAGCAGTTCCTC. It translates to CASVTPGQGLWEQFL.

This clonotype was seen repeatedly, ten times or more. DNA of the CDR3: TGCGCCAGCAGCCAAGATCAGGGTACCTACGAGCAGTACTTC. Translation gives CASSQDQGTYEQYF. The genes are TRBV4-1 and TRBJ2-7, with a tentative D call TRBD1 (5 bases). The CDR3 consists of 14 residues. Germline-derived CDR1 and CDR2 are MGHRA and YSYEKL. Trimming cost V 0 bases and J 2 bases, with 8 bases left between them.

The chain links TRBV18 to TRBJ2-5; D not resolved. Per germline, CDR1 KGHSH and CDR2 LQKENI. V was clipped by 2 bases and J by 4 bases, with 8 bases between them. The CDR3 runs to 13 residues. This CDR3 reads CASSPLGSETQYF. Written as DNA, the CDR3 is TGTGCCAGCTCACCATTGGGGTCAGAGACCCAGTACTTC.

On this clonotype itself: A far larger clone is off by one base, so a read error is likely. The chain uses TRBV6-6 and TRBJ2-1; the D gene is possibly TRBD2 (6 bases). The CDR3 contains 18 residues. The V gene's germline CDR1 is MNHNY and CDR2 SVGAGI (reference sequence). CDR3 loop: CVSSYSPGFKFGGDEQFF. The DNA of the CDR3 is TGTGTCAGCAGTTACTCCCCAGGGTTCAAGTTCGGGGGAGATGAGCAGTTCTTC.

Details on this clonotype: A far larger clone is only one base removed, so a read error is likely. The DNA of the CDR3 is TGTGCCAGCAGTTACACAGTATACGAGCAGTACTTC. Protein product: CASSYTVYEQYF. The genes are TRBV6-6 and TRBJ2-7; D is unresolved. The germline V gene has CDR1 MNHNY and CDR2 SVGAGI (reference sequence). The ends were cut back, 2 bases at V and 4 bases at J, with 6 bases in the middle. The CDR3 runs to 12 residues.

The genes are TRBV28 and TRBJ2-5, with 14 bases lining up with TRBD2. V shed 7 bases, J shed 3 bases, and the junction held 13 bases outside the gene matches. Germline values: CDR1 MDHEN, CDR2 SYDVKM. This CDR3 contains 18 residues. The CDR3 is CASTRLAGGTSMEETQYF. The CDR3 DNA is TGTGCCAGCACCAGACTAGCGGGGGGGACCAGTATGGAAGAGACCCAGTACTTC.

Many counts were recorded for this clonotype. The DNA of the CDR3 is TGCGCCAGCAGGCGGAGTCCAGGAACGGACCAGCCCCAGCATTTT. This encodes CASRRSPGTDQPQHF. The V and J genes are TRBV5-1 and TRBJ1-5; D gene uncertain. The V gene lost 5 bases and the J gene lost 7 bases, with 19 bases spanning the gap. This CDR3 spans 15 amino acids. From germline, CDR1 is SGHRS and CDR2 YFSETQ.

CDR3 in amino acids: CASSGAASTDTQYF. CDR3 DNA: TGTGCCAGCAGCGGGGCGGCTAGCACAGATACGCAGTATTTT. The genes are TRBV6-2 or TRBV6-3 and TRBJ2-3, with D perhaps TRBD1 or TRBD2 (5 bases each). Germline V gives CDR1 MNHEY, CDR2 SVGEGT. This CDR3 contains 14 residues. The V end was cut by 6 bases, the J end by 0 bases, with 10 bases between.